This entry concerns a single T cell receptor beta chain. The CDR3 has 12 amino acids. The V end was cut by 5 bases, the J end by 3 bases, with 8 bases between. In germline, CDR1 is LNHDA, CDR2 SQIVND (reference sequence). This sample is drawn from a study of cytomegalovirus exposure and HLA in healthy donors. The method was immunoSEQ multiplex PCR; TCRdb's version includes in-frame clones alone and lacks a portion of them. The data show about 150,000 clones, about 87% seen once. What was sequenced was PBMCs. The chain combines TRBV19 with TRBJ2-7; D is ambiguous. The sequence derives from a man in his late teens or twenties in good health and CMV-seropositive. Written as DNA, the CDR3 is TGTGCCAGTAGTTCCCAAAACTACGAGCAGTACTTC. This gives the protein CASSSQNYEQYF.